Each of the 21 T cell receptor beta chains below was sequenced from the same sample in a study of blood T cell repertoires in COVID-19. Profiling relied on immunoSEQ multiplex PCR, and the TCRdb table lists in-frame clones only, not all of them. Of around 200,000 clones listed, roughly 81% are singletons. Sequenced input: peripheral blood. The receptors were gathered from an elderly woman with acute or convalescent COVID-19.

Worth noting for this clone: The sample carries other DNA sequences with the same CDR3. This rearrangement joins TRBV28 to TRBJ1-2; 9 bases map to TRBD1. Germline V lookup: CDR1 MDHEN, CDR2 SYDVKM. The CDR3 totals 13 residues. Unmatched junction bases numbered 3, after V lost 6 bases and J lost 4 bases. In DNA, the CDR3 is TGTGCCAGCAGCTTGGGACAGGGCTATGGCTACACCTTC. This translates into CASSLGQGYGYTF.

This chain joins TRBV5-1 and TRBJ2-1; 13 nucleotides align to TRBD2. The CDR3 totals 16 residues. V was clipped by 4 bases and J by 8 bases; unmatched bases: 9. Per germline, CDR1 SGHRS and CDR2 YFSETQ. CDR3 in amino acids: CASSRGLAGALDEQFF. The DNA of the CDR3 is TGCGCCAGCAGCCGTGGACTAGCGGGAGCTCTGGATGAGCAGTTCTTC.

The rearrangement joins TRBV7-2 to TRBJ1-1, with a weak D call TRBD1 (6 bases). Trimming cost V 1 base and J 4 bases, with 7 bases left between them. The germline V gene encodes CDR1 SGHTA and CDR2 FQGNSA. The CDR3 consists of 13 residues. In DNA form, the CDR3 reads TGTGCCAGCAGCTTAGGACAGGCCACTGAAGCTTTCTTT. As protein: CASSLGQATEAFF. The full variable domain, in which reference TRBV7-2 and TRBJ1-1 provide the parts outside the CDR3, is GAGVSQSPSNKVTEKGKDVELRCDPISGHTALYWYRQSLGQGLEFLIYFQGNSAPDKSGLPSDRFSAERTGGSVSTLTIQRTQQEDSAVYLCASSLGQATEAFFGQGTRLTVV.

The J gene is TRBJ2-3, the V gene TRBV5-6, with 10 bases aligning to TRBD2. V gave up 0 bases and J gave up 2 bases; unmatched junction bases: 12. Germline V gives CDR1 SGHDT, CDR2 YYEEEE. CDR3 size: 19 residues. The CDR3 bases are TGTGCCAGCAGCTTGGGTTTTGGTAGCGGGAGGACAATCACAGATACGCAGTATTTT. This codes for CASSLGFGSGRTITDTQYF.

This chain links TRBV5-1 with TRBJ2-7, with D maybe TRBD1 (6 bases). The CDR3 contains 14 residues. The germline gives CDR1 SGHRS, CDR2 YFSETQ. The germline V and J ends were trimmed by 5 bases and 7 bases, with 19 bases remaining between them. CDR3 bases: TGCGCCAGCAGTTCCTCACGACAGGTCGGTGAGCAGTACTTC. Translating gives CASSSSRQVGEQYF.

CDR3: CASSSEGLVNSPLHF. The CDR3 DNA reads as TGTGCCAGCAGCTCGGAGGGACTAGTAAATTCACCCCTCCACTTT. This chain uses TRBV7-2 with TRBJ1-6; D is possibly TRBD1 (5 bases). CDR3 length: 15 residues. Germline V gene lookup returns CDR1 SGHTA and CDR2 FQGNSA. V shed 4 bases and J shed 7 bases, with 14 bases lying between them.

The genes are TRBV7-2 and TRBJ1-5; no firm D call. CDR1 and CDR2 from the germline V gene are SGHTA and FQGNSA. Trimming took off 0 bases at V and 3 bases at J, with 9 bases between the two ends. There are 15 residues in the CDR3. In nucleotides, the CDR3 is TGTGCCAGCAGCTTAGCGGACCTAGCCAATCAGCCCCAGCATTTT. Its translation is CASSLADLANQPQHF.

Notes on this clone: The sample has other DNA sequences that encode this CDR3 too. V and J are TRBV7-9 and TRBJ1-1; no firm D call. CDR1 and CDR2 (germline): SEHNR, FQNEAQ (reference sequence). V lost 3 bases, J lost 4 bases, and 9 bases lay in between. The CDR3 totals 13 residues. The CDR3 loop is CASSLEGGTEAFF. The CDR3 DNA reads as TGTGCCAGCAGCTTGGAGGGTGGCACTGAAGCTTTCTTT.

This rearrangement joins TRBV5-4 to TRBJ2-7; D uncertain. Germline CDR1 SGHNT, CDR2 YYREEE (reference sequence). V was pared by 0 bases and J by 0 bases, with 13 bases between. CDR3 size: 16 residues. DNA for the CDR3: TGTGCCAGCAGCTTGGGGGCGAACAGCCTCTCCTACGAGCAGTACTTC. Translating it yields CASSLGANSLSYEQYF.

The chain combines TRBV7-2 with TRBJ2-7; possibly TRBD1 for D (6 bases). This CDR3 has 14 residues. CDR1 and CDR2 (germline): SGHTA, FQGNSA. V was clipped by 5 bases and J by 2 bases, with 13 bases between them. Here the CDR3 DNA reads TGTGCCAGCAGCCCCTACGGACAGCCCTACGAGCAGTACTTC. It codes for CASSPYGQPYEQYF.

The J gene is TRBJ1-1, the V gene TRBV5-5; 7 bases match TRBD1. This CDR3 contains 15 residues. Looked up from germline, CDR1 is SGHKS and CDR2 is YYEKEE (reference sequence). V lost 3 bases, J lost 5 bases, and 10 bases stayed unmatched. The CDR3 sequence: CASSSHQGVGTEAFF. The DNA for the CDR3 is TGTGCCAGCAGCTCTCACCAGGGGGTAGGAACTGAAGCTTTCTTT.

The rearrangement joins TRBV7-2 to TRBJ1-4; D unclear. The CDR3 is 14 amino acids. The V gene lost 2 bases and the J gene lost 8 bases, with 12 bases spanning the gap. Germline loops: CDR1 SGHTA, CDR2 FQGNSA. CDR3 protein: CASSLNPLQEKLFF. The CDR3 nucleotides are TGTGCCAGCAGCTTAAACCCCCTACAGGAAAAACTGTTTTTT.

The CDR3 DNA reads TGCGCCAGCAGCGAGGGCGTCACCGGGGAGCTGTTTTTT. Its protein product is CASSEGVTGELFF. The V call is TRBV5-1, the J call TRBJ2-2; a weak D match, TRBD2 (5 bases). Germline V gene sequence: CDR1 SGHRS, CDR2 YFSETQ. V gave up 4 bases and J gave up 4 bases, with 8 bases separating them. The CDR3 extends over 13 amino acids. The entire variable domain, with the rest obtained from reference TRBV5-1 and TRBJ2-2, is as follows: KAGVTQTPRYLIKTRGQQVTLSCSPISGHRSVSWYQQTPGQGLQFLFEYFSETQRNKGNFPGRFSGRQFSNSRSEMNVSTLELGDSALYLCASSEGVTGELFFGEGSRLTVL.

This chain joins TRBV27 and TRBJ2-1, with a weak D call TRBD2 (6 bases). This CDR3 region has 13 residues. Germline-derived CDR1 and CDR2 are MNHEY and SMNVEV (reference sequence). Trimming left V 10 bases short and J 4 bases short, with 14 bases between. The CDR3 DNA sequence: TGTGCCACCAAGGCGGCGGGATACAATGAGCAGTTCTTC. Amino acid sequence: CATKAAGYNEQFF.

The chain links TRBV3-1 (or the pseudogene TRBV3-2) to TRBJ2-7, with D uncertain. Between the trimmed V and J ends, which lost 0 bases and 4 bases, there was a span of 16 bases. Germline V gene lookup returns CDR1 LGHDT and CDR2 YNNKEL (reference sequence). There are 16 residues in the CDR3. The CDR3 coding sequence is TGTGCCAGCAGCCAAGATTTACCCCTTTTGCGGTACGAGCAGTACTTC. Amino acids: CASSQDLPLLRYEQYF.

This clone was counted a single time. The V and J genes are TRBV7-2 and TRBJ2-1; D perhaps matches TRBD2 (6 bases). The germline V gene encodes CDR1 SGHTA and CDR2 FQGNSA. CDR3 length: 15 residues. V gave up 4 bases and J gave up 0 bases, with 10 bases separating them. The CDR3 coding sequence is TGTGCCAGCAGCTGGGCGGGAAGCTCCTACAATGAGCAGTTCTTC. Amino acid sequence: CASSWAGSSYNEQFF.

This chain uses TRBV7-2 with TRBJ2-7, with D unresolved. The CDR3 loop spans 15 amino acids. The ends were cut back, 0 bases at V and 2 bases at J, with 11 bases in the middle. CDR1 SGHTA and CDR2 FQGNSA come from the germline V gene. CDR3 in DNA: TGTGCCAGCAGCTTAGCGCGCGAAGCCCCCTACGAGCAGTACTTC. This gives the protein CASSLAREAPYEQYF.

This chain joins TRBV19 and TRBJ2-4, with D uncertain. From germline, CDR1 is LNHDA and CDR2 SQIVND (reference sequence). Trimming pared 1 base from V and 6 bases from J, leaving 10 bases between. This CDR3 region has 14 residues. CDR3 nucleotides: TGTGCCAGTAGTATAGGTGGCTCTGGAAACATTCAGTACTTC. It codes for CASSIGGSGNIQYF.

This clone was observed a few times. The chain uses TRBV11-2 and TRBJ2-7, with 10 bases fitting TRBD1. The junction had 9 bases not matched to a gene; V was cut back by 5 bases and J by 5 bases. CDR1 and CDR2 from the germline V gene are SGHAT and FQNNGV. The CDR3 runs 15 residues. The CDR3 protein is CASSTGQGNWDEQYF. The CDR3 DNA is TGTGCCAGCAGCACGGGACAGGGGAACTGGGACGAGCAGTACTTC.

The chain recombines TRBV6-5 with TRBJ2-1, with 11 nucleotides matching TRBD2. This CDR3 region has 16 residues. The germline V gene has CDR1 MNHEY and CDR2 SVGAGI. J was trimmed by 7 bases and V by 0 bases; bases with no gene match: 5. The CDR3 here is CASSYSTSGSVNEQFF. For the CDR3, the DNA is TGTGCCAGCAGTTACTCCACTAGCGGGAGTGTAAATGAGCAGTTCTTC.

In this sample, this clone turned up a few times. The chain uses TRBV10-2 and TRBJ1-4, with TRBD1 identical over 10 bases. The CDR3 sequence is 14 residues long. Looked up from germline, CDR1 is WSHSY and CDR2 is SAAADI. The ends lost 8 bases at V and 6 bases at J; junction bases unmatched: 6. The CDR3 DNA sequence: TGCGCCAGCCTTTTGACAGGGGGCCATGAAAAACTGTTTTTT. It specifies CASLLTGGHEKLFF.